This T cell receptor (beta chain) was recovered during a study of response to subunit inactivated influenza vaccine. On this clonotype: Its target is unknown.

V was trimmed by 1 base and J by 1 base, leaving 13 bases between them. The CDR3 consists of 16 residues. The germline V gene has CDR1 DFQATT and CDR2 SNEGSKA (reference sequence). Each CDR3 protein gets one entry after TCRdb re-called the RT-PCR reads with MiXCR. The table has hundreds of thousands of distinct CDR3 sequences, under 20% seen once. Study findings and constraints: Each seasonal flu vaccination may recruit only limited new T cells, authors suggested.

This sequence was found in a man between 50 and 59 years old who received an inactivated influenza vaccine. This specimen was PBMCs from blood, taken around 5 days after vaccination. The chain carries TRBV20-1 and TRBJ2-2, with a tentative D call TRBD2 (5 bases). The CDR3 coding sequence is TGCAGTGCTAGAGCGGTATCGGCGGGGAACACCGGGGAGCTGTTTTTT. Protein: CSARAVSAGNTGELFF.